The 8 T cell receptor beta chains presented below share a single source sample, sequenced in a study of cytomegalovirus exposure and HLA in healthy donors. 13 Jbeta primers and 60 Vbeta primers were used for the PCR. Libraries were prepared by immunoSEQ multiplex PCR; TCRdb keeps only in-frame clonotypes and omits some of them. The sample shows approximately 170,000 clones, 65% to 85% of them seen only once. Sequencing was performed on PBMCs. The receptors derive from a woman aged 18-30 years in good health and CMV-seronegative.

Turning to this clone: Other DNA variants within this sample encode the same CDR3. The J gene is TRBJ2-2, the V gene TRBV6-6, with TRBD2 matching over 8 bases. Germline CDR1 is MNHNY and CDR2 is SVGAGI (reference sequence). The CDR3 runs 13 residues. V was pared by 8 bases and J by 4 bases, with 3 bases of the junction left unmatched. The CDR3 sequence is CASQAGATGELFF. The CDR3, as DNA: TGTGCCAGCCAAGCGGGGGCCACCGGGGAGCTGTTTTTT.

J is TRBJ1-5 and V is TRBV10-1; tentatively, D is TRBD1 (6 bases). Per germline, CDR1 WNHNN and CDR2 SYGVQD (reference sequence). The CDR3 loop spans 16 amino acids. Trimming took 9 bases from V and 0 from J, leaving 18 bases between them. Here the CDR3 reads CARGTFGFFSNQPQHF. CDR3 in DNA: TGCGCCAGAGGGACATTTGGGTTTTTTAGCAATCAGCCCCAGCATTTT.

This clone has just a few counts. The CDR3 DNA reads as TGTGCCAGCAGCCCGGACCAGGGACAGGGAGTTTATGGCTACACCTTC. It encodes CASSPDQGQGVYGYTF. The rearrangement joins TRBV5-4 to TRBJ1-2, with 9 bases fitting TRBD1. CDR1 is SGHNT and CDR2 is YYREEE in the germline V gene (reference sequence). This CDR3 comprises 16 residues. Trimming took 4 bases from V and 5 from J; bases not matched to a gene: 12. Based on the CDR3 plus reference TRBV5-4 and TRBJ1-2, the full variable domain is ETGVTQSPTHLIKTRGQQVTLRCSSQSGHNTVSWYQQALGQGPQFIFQYYREEENGRGNFPPRFSGLQFPNYSSELNVNALELDDSALYLCASSPDQGQGVYGYTFGSGTRLTVV.

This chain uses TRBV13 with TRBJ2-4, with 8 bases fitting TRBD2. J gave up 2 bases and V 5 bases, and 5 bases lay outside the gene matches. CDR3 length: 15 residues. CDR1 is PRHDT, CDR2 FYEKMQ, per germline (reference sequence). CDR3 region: CASSPRGGTKNIQYF. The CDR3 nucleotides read TGTGCCAGCAGCCCACGGGGGGGTACCAAAAACATTCAGTACTTC. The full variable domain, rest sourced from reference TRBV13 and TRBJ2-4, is AAGVIQSPRHLIKEKRETATLKCYPIPRHDTVYWYQQGPGQDPQFLISFYEKMQSDKGSIPDRFSAQQFSDYHSELNMSSLELGDSALYFCASSPRGGTKNIQYFGAGTRLSVL.

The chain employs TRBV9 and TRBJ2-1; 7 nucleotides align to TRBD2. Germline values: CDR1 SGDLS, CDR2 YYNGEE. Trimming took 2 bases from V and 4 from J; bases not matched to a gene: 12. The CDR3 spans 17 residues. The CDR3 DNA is TGTGCCAGCAGCGTGGGAGCTGCGGGAGTTAGGTACAATGAGCAGTTCTTC. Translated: CASSVGAAGVRYNEQFF. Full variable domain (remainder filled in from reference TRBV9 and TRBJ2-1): DSGVTQTPKHLITATGQRVTLRCSPRSGDLSVYWYQQSLDQGLQFLIQYYNGEERAKGNILERFSAQQFPDLHSELNLSSLELGDSALYFCASSVGAAGVRYNEQFFGPGTRLTVL.

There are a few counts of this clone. The CDR3 sequence: CASSPGQETNEKLFF. Written as DNA, the CDR3 is TGCGCCAGCAGCCCTGGACAGGAGACTAATGAAAAACTGTTTTTT. The V and J genes are TRBV5-1 and TRBJ1-4; 7 bases line up with TRBD1. In germline, CDR1 is SGHRS, CDR2 YFSETQ. V lost 4 bases to trimming and J lost 2 bases; unmatched junction nucleotides: 5. The CDR3 extends over 15 amino acids.

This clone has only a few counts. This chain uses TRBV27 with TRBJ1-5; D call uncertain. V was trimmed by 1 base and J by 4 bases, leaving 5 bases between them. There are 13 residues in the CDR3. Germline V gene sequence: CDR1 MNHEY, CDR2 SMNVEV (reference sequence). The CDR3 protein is CASSLYRNQPQHF. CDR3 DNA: TGTGCCAGCAGTTTATACAGAAATCAGCCCCAGCATTTT.

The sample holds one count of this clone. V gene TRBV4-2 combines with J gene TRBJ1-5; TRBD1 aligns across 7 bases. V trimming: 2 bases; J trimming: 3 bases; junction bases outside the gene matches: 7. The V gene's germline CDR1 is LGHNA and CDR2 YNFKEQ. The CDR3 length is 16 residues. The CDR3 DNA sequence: TGTGCCAGCAGCCAATTACGAACAGGGGTCAATCAGCCCCAGCATTTT. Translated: CASSQLRTGVNQPQHF.